This TCR beta chain derives from a study of shared clonotypes between healthy human individuals. Overall study results and limits: Rarefaction gave evidence that sorted-subset sequencing remained incomplete despite large depth. Between a few donors, naive CD4 clonotypes were shared at a level of about 5.3%.

Several immunoSEQ plates received, in even portions, the genomic DNA of each subset. Clones were sequenced by immunoSEQ multiplex PCR, and TCRdb holds only the in-frame ones, with some missing. Of 850,000 to 1,200,000 clones listed, approximately 76% are singletons. Trimming cost V 6 bases and J 6 bases, with 16 bases left between them. Germline assignment: CDR1 KGHSH and CDR2 LQKENI. The CDR3 has 14 amino acids. This clone came up a few times. Its target is unknown. The origin of this receptor is a man younger than 30 in good health. This sequence joins TRBV18 and TRBJ2-3; D unresolved. The sample comprised memory CD4+ T cells sorted from blood. Subset: CD45RA-negative fraction. The CDR3 spells CASSLLGSQDTQYF. The CDR3 DNA is TGTGCCAGCTCCCTTCTAGGGTCGCAGGATACGCAGTATTTT.